The 29 T cell receptor beta chains below come from one sample, sequenced in a study of blood T cell repertoires in COVID-19. The repertoire was sequenced with immunoSEQ multiplex PCR; TCRdb's copy has only in-frame clones and lacks some. The sample holds around 260,000 clones, around 90% seen once. Material for sequencing was peripheral blood. These receptors were collected from a human donor in a cohort sampled during active COVID-19.

This clone has only one observation. The chain couples TRBV20-1 to TRBJ2-7; 10 bases align to TRBD2. The junction had 7 bases not matched to a gene; V was cut back by 3 bases and J by 2 bases. This CDR3 has 15 residues. Germline values: CDR1 DFQATT, CDR2 SNEGSKA (reference sequence). The CDR3 nucleotides are TGCAGTGCTAGTATCGGGACTAGCGTACCCTACGAGCAGTACTTC. Its translation: CSASIGTSVPYEQYF.

J is TRBJ1-1 and V is TRBV20-1; the D gene is possibly TRBD1 (5 bases). This CDR3 has 14 residues. Trimming pared 3 bases from V and 6 bases from J, leaving 17 bases between. Germline-derived CDR1 and CDR2 are DFQATT and SNEGSKA (reference sequence). The CDR3 here is CSASKGPPKPEAFF. In nucleotides, the CDR3 is TGCAGTGCTAGTAAGGGGCCCCCAAAACCTGAAGCTTTCTTT.

The chain links TRBV24-1 to TRBJ1-2; 8 nucleotides align to TRBD1. The junction had 3 bases not matched to a gene; V was cut back by 7 bases and J by 6 bases. Germline V gives CDR1 KGHDR, CDR2 SFDVKD. This CDR3 is built from 12 residues. The chain's CDR3 is CATRDREDGYTF. CDR3 nucleotide sequence: TGTGCCACCAGGGACAGGGAGGATGGCTACACCTTC.

This clone showed up just a few times. The V and J genes are TRBV5-1 and TRBJ1-4, with D unclear. The CDR3 extends over 13 amino acids. CDR1 and CDR2 from the germline V gene are SGHRS and YFSETQ. The V gene lost 4 bases and the J gene lost 3 bases, with 7 bases spanning the gap. CDR3 sequence (DNA): TGCGCCAGCAGCCCCGACTCTAATGAAAAACTGTTTTTT. It translates to CASSPDSNEKLFF.

The CDR3 region has the DNA TGTGCCAGCAGCGTAGATCCGGGAGGAACCTCCTACGAGCAGTACTTC. Amino acid sequence: CASSVDPGGTSYEQYF. V is TRBV9 and J is TRBJ2-7; 7 bases agree with TRBD2. With V trimmed by 0 bases and J by 0 bases, 6 bases remained unmatched. CDR1 and CDR2 from the germline V gene are SGDLS and YYNGEE. The CDR3 length is 16 residues. The full variable domain, its missing parts supplied by reference TRBV9 and TRBJ2-7, is DSGVTQTPKHLITATGQRVTLRCSPRSGDLSVYWYQQSLDQGLQFLIQYYNGEERAKGNILERFSAQQFPDLHSELNLSSLELGDSALYFCASSVDPGGTSYEQYFGPGTRLTVT.

The chain has TRBV7-2 and TRBJ1-2, with 11 bases aligning to TRBD1. With V trimmed by 5 bases and J by 7 bases, 6 bases remained unmatched. This CDR3 region has 14 residues. Germline V gene data show CDR1 as SGHTA and CDR2 as FQGNSA. This CDR3 reads CASSPGQGARGYTF. In nucleotides, the CDR3 is TGTGCCAGCAGCCCCGGACAGGGGGCGCGTGGCTACACCTTC.

CDR3 in amino acids: CASSEKRESYF. CDR3 DNA sequence: TGTGCCAGCAGTGAAAAACGGGAATCGTACTTC. The chain joins TRBV6-4 to TRBJ2-7, with D tentatively TRBD2 (5 bases). Trimming cost V 3 bases and J 12 bases, with 12 bases left between them. The germline CDR1 and CDR2 sequences are MRHNA and SNTAGT. This CDR3 has 11 amino acids.

The CDR3 sequence: CASCLAESYNEQFF. The CDR3 coding sequence is TGTGCCAGCTGCCTAGCAGAATCCTACAATGAGCAGTTCTTC. This chain links TRBV28 with TRBJ2-1; weak D call: TRBD2 (5 bases). The CDR3 length is 14 residues. The germline V gene encodes CDR1 MDHEN and CDR2 SYDVKM. V was trimmed by 8 bases and J by 1 base, leaving 12 bases between them.

The chain uses TRBV7-8 and TRBJ2-7; TRBD2 might be the D (6 bases). The length of the CDR3 is 16 residues. Per the germline V gene, CDR1 is SGHVS and CDR2 is FQNEAQ. V lost 3 bases and J lost 2, with 17 bases in between. CDR3 DNA: TGTGCCAGCAGCTTCGCGGGACTGGCGGGGACCTACGAGCAGTACTTC. Protein product: CASSFAGLAGTYEQYF. The variable domain in full, completed from reference TRBV7-8 and TRBJ2-7, reads GAGVSQSPRYKVAKRGQDVALRCDPISGHVSLFWYQQALGQGPEFLTYFQNEAQLDKSGLPSDRFFAERPEGSVSTLKIQRTQQEDSAVYLCASSFAGLAGTYEQYFGPGTRLTVT.

The genes are TRBV12-3 or TRBV12-4 and TRBJ1-1, with no clear D. The CDR3 spans 12 residues. The V and J ends lost 5 bases and 3 bases respectively, with 7 bases between them. The CDR3 region has the DNA TGTGCCAGCAGTGACACCTACACTGAAGCTTTCTTT. Protein product: CASSDTYTEAFF.

The chain is built from TRBV9 and TRBJ2-1, with TRBD2 identical over 11 bases. V shed 1 base, J shed 8 bases, and the junction held 5 bases outside the gene matches. This CDR3 has 15 amino acids. In germline, CDR1 is SGDLS, CDR2 YYNGEE. The CDR3 reads CASSVFGLAGDEQFF. The CDR3 DNA is TGTGCCAGCAGCGTATTTGGACTAGCGGGCGATGAGCAGTTCTTC.

V is TRBV2 and J is TRBJ2-1; the match to TRBD2 covers 10 bases. The CDR3 has 15 residues. J was trimmed by 8 bases and V by 7 bases; bases with no gene match: 11. CDR1 SNHLY and CDR2 FYNNEI come from the germline V gene. CDR3 coding DNA: TGTGCCAGCACCCAAAGCGGGAGGGCCGTCGATGAGCAGTTCTTC. Translated, it gives CASTQSGRAVDEQFF.

The chain employs TRBV19 and TRBJ2-1; the match to TRBD1 covers 10 bases. The CDR3 has 15 residues. V lost 5 bases, J lost 4 bases, and 5 bases stayed unmatched. Germline loops: CDR1 LNHDA, CDR2 SQIVND (reference sequence). The CDR3 DNA reads TGTGCCAGTAGTTCTCCGGGACAGGGGTACAATGAGCAGTTCTTC. It yields the protein CASSSPGQGYNEQFF.

The V call is TRBV27, the J call TRBJ1-2; TRBD1 agrees at 9 bases. Unmatched junction bases numbered 6, after V lost 4 bases and J lost 6 bases. The germline gives CDR1 MNHEY, CDR2 SMNVEV (reference sequence). The CDR3 has 14 amino acids. The CDR3 bases are TGTGCCAGCAGTTCTTTAGGACAGGGGAATGGCTACACCTTC. Protein: CASSSLGQGNGYTF.

The V call is TRBV13, the J call TRBJ2-7, with TRBD2 matching over 8 bases. Germline loops: CDR1 PRHDT, CDR2 FYEKMQ (reference sequence). V shed 5 bases and J 5 bases; nucleotides not matched to a gene: 14. The CDR3 extends over 16 amino acids. The CDR3 reads CASSPQPGGPRNEQYF. The CDR3 nucleotides read TGTGCCAGCAGCCCCCAGCCGGGGGGGCCCCGCAACGAGCAGTACTTC.

The rearrangement joins TRBV7-6 to TRBJ2-7; 9 nucleotides match TRBD2. The CDR3 is 14 residues long. Germline V lookup: CDR1 SGHVS, CDR2 FNYEAQ. With 5 bases clipped from V and 3 bases from J, the junction kept 5 bases outside the gene matches. This chain's CDR3 is CASSILAGNYEQYF. In nucleotides, the CDR3 is TGTGCCAGCAGCATCCTAGCGGGAAACTACGAGCAGTACTTC.

This clone was counted between two and nine times. The chain employs TRBV25-1 and TRBJ1-2; D not certain. The CDR3 is 16 amino acids. Trimming removed 2 bases from V and 4 bases from J, with 17 bases in between. Germline loops: CDR1 MGHDK, CDR2 SYGVNS. CDR3 in amino acids: CASSEGRVDPFYGYTF. The CDR3 DNA follows: TGTGCCAGCAGTGAAGGGAGGGTCGATCCTTTCTATGGCTACACCTTC.

The chain has TRBV7-8 and TRBJ1-1; D perhaps matches TRBD1 (5 bases). Germline lookup yields CDR1 SGHVS and CDR2 FQNEAQ. The CDR3 has 15 residues. The V and J ends lost 0 bases and 3 bases respectively, with 11 bases between them. The DNA of the CDR3 is TGTGCCAGCAGCTTAGCGCAGAACAGGTACACTGAAGCTTTCTTT. Residues: CASSLAQNRYTEAFF. The full variable domain, its missing parts supplied by reference TRBV7-8 and TRBJ1-1, is GAGVSQSPRYKVAKRGQDVALRCDPISGHVSLFWYQQALGQGPEFLTYFQNEAQLDKSGLPSDRFFAERPEGSVSTLKIQRTQQEDSAVYLCASSLAQNRYTEAFFGQGTRLTVV.

This clone has only a few counts. The CDR3 DNA follows: TGTGCCAGCAGTTACAGCTACGGAGACTTTTACAATGAGCAGTTCTTC. It codes for CASSYSYGDFYNEQFF. The chain has TRBV6-5 and TRBJ2-1; D call uncertain. Trimming left V 2 bases short and J 4 bases short, with 15 bases between. The CDR3 loop spans 16 amino acids. Per germline, CDR1 MNHEY and CDR2 SVGAGI.

The V and J genes are TRBV11-3 and TRBJ2-1, with 9 bases identical to TRBD1. The V and J ends lost 5 bases and 0 bases, in that order; junction bases with no gene match: 14. Germline assignment: CDR1 SGHNT and CDR2 YENEEA. The CDR3 sequence is 19 residues long. Written as DNA, the CDR3 is TGTGCCAGCAGCCCGGGACAGGGAAGTTTAGCGGGCTCCTACAATGAGCAGTTCTTC. This codes for CASSPGQGSLAGSYNEQFF.

The V gene is TRBV11-3, the J gene TRBJ2-7; 9 bases line up with TRBD2. This CDR3 contains 14 residues. The ends lost 4 bases at V and 2 bases at J; junction bases unmatched: 3. Per germline, CDR1 SGHNT and CDR2 YENEEA. The CDR3 region is CASSYIAGAYEQYF. CDR3 bases: TGTGCCAGCAGCTATATAGCGGGAGCCTACGAGCAGTACTTC.

This sequence joins TRBV6-5 and TRBJ1-1; D might be TRBD1 (6 bases). The CDR3 loop spans 15 amino acids. The germline CDR1 and CDR2 sequences are MNHEY and SVGAGI. Trimming pared 4 bases from V and 5 bases from J, leaving 17 bases between. CDR3 loop: CASSWSGTSGTEAFF. CDR3 DNA: TGTGCCAGCAGTTGGTCCGGGACATCTGGTACTGAAGCTTTCTTT.

This clone occurred once. The chain employs TRBV4-1 and TRBJ1-1; D remains ambiguous. Per the germline V gene, CDR1 is MGHRA and CDR2 is YSYEKL. V was clipped by 5 bases and J by 1 base, with 11 bases between them. The CDR3 has 14 amino acids. The CDR3 region is CASSYIQENTEAFF. CDR3 nucleotides: TGCGCCAGCAGCTACATTCAGGAGAACACTGAAGCTTTCTTT.

This chain joins TRBV27 and TRBJ2-7; tentatively, D is TRBD2 (5 bases). Trimming left V 3 bases short and J 0 bases short, with 15 bases between. The germline V gene has CDR1 MNHEY and CDR2 SMNVEV (reference sequence). The CDR3 spans 16 residues. Here the CDR3 DNA reads TGTGCCAGCAGTTTGGCGTGGACTTGGAGCTCCTACGAGCAGTACTTC. This gives the protein CASSLAWTWSSYEQYF.

The chain employs TRBV25-1 and TRBJ1-4; D perhaps matches TRBD1 (6 bases). The CDR3 has 14 amino acids. The germline gives CDR1 MGHDK, CDR2 SYGVNS. With 3 bases removed from V and 7 bases from J, the gap between germline ends came to 12 bases. The CDR3 loop reads CASSERGKSEKLFF. CDR3 in DNA: TGTGCCAGCAGTGAGAGGGGGAAAAGTGAAAAACTGTTTTTT.

The chain recombines TRBV11-3 with TRBJ2-5; no definite D call. The germline V and J ends were trimmed by 0 bases and 3 bases, with 5 bases remaining between them. Germline assignment: CDR1 SGHNT and CDR2 YENEEA. This CDR3 has 13 amino acids. CDR3 protein: CASSLDYKETQYF. The DNA for the CDR3 is TGTGCCAGCAGCTTAGATTACAAAGAGACCCAGTACTTC.

The V gene is TRBV30, the J gene TRBJ1-2; 7 bases are a match to TRBD1. Germline-derived CDR1 and CDR2 are GTSNPN and SVGIG (reference sequence). This CDR3 spans 13 amino acids. J lost 4 bases, V lost 4 bases, and 6 bases had no gene match. For the CDR3, the DNA is TGTGCCTGGATACCGACAGGGTTCTATGGCTACACCTTC. Encoded protein: CAWIPTGFYGYTF.

DNA of the CDR3: TGTGCCAGCAGCTTAGACCACGGGACTACCCAAGAGACCCAGTACTTC. It is translated as CASSLDHGTTQETQYF. V is TRBV7-3 and J is TRBJ2-5, with 7 bases lining up with TRBD2. The CDR3 spans 16 residues. V was clipped by 2 bases and J by 1 base; unmatched bases: 7. CDR1 SGHTA and CDR2 FQGTGA come from the germline V gene.

This clone was observed a few times. The chain links TRBV30 to TRBJ2-7; possibly TRBD2 for D (6 bases). This CDR3 is 12 amino acids long. The ends were cut back, 2 bases at V and 6 bases at J, with 11 bases in the middle. The germline gives CDR1 GTSNPN, CDR2 SVGIG (reference sequence). The CDR3 loop is CAWSNQGLEQYF. The CDR3 region has the DNA TGTGCCTGGAGTAATCAGGGACTCGAGCAGTACTTC.